The subject of this entry is one T cell receptor beta chain. Its target is not known. This sample was taken from a study of blood T cells in healthy people across ages. The germline V gene has CDR1 SGHRS and CDR2 YFSETQ. The trim removed 0 bases at V and 4 bases at J, leaving 4 bases unmatched. The CDR3 totals 15 residues. Through a sample-barcoded 5' primer and a J-beta primer mix, a second PCR was run for roughly 6 to 11 cycles. From the 5' RACE reads, TCRdb called clonotypes with MiXCR, one entry per CDR3 protein. The sample includes about 1,500,000 distinct CDR3 sequences, about 40% of them seen just once. Every donor contributed approximately 10 milliliters of peripheral blood by blood draw. Points from the study as a whole: Observed TCR beta diversity showed a strong correlation with the percentage of naive T cells as measured by flow cytometry. For the donors, CMV status was unknown and possibly confounded expanded clonotype changes.

The source material was blood. The V gene is TRBV5-1, the J gene TRBJ2-3; 8 bases align to TRBD2. The sequence derives from a woman younger than 30 in good health. Here the CDR3 reads CASSLGSGSADTQYF. In nucleotides, the CDR3 is TGCGCCAGCAGCTTGGGGAGCGGGAGCGCAGATACGCAGTATTTT.